The source of this T cell receptor beta chain is a study of T cell responses to AZD1222 COVID-19 vaccine (dated by TCRdb to the early 2020s). Looking at the study overall: TCR sequencing was performed for 230 to 250 trial participants, of whom roughly 200 were given two doses of AZD1222 and around 25 were given two doses of MenACWY control vaccine. Trial participants were enrolled into age subgroups of 18-55, 56-69 and 70-plus years, which contained 148, 28 and 57 TCR-sequenced participants, respectively.

Taken with the paper, the label for time point translates to: about 28 days (+/-7) after the second vaccine dose. Because spike-specific TCR depth and breadth did not differ between the two schedules, AZD1222 recipients who got a second dose at roughly 4 weeks were pooled with those who got a second dose at roughly 12 weeks. The vaccinee samples were drawn from two UK trials, COV001 and COV002, one of which was a single-blind randomized controlled phase 2/3 trial testing AZD1222 (ChAdOx1 nCoV-19) in healthy adults. Trial participant PBMC samples were collected at day 0 and day 28 after the second dose for TCRbeta chain sequencing. The germline V gene yields SGHVS for CDR1 and FQNEAQ for CDR2. The CDR3 holds 15 amino acids from the cysteine to the phenylalanine. The retained sequence is limited to the CDR3, 45 bases, with the frame set at the first base. Points on this clone: Its antigen is still unknown. A read error may produce the germline difference seen at one junction end.

General conclusions and limits of the study: No day 14 peak-response samples were available, so repertoires were characterized only after the peak T cell response. The whole spike protein was spanned by vaccine-associated CD4 TCRs, and dominant responses were seen in regions 160-218 and 743-854. The 56-69-year group was small, and its depth increase did not reach significance, likely because of low power. Spike-specific TCR breadth and depth rose significantly after two AZD1222 doses compared with day 0 and with MenACWY recipients. Participants were mostly white British and included more females than males, and it was suggested by the authors that clonal diversity may have been underestimated. Reportedly, almost half of the unique spike-specific TCRs recognized epitopes lying outside the regions that are mutated in the B.1.351 and B.1.1.7 variants. Conclusions about previously exposed vaccinees were limited because only a handful of AZD1222 recipients were SARS-CoV-2 seropositive at baseline.

The CDR3 regions of human TCRbeta chains were analyzed by immunosequencing. For the original study's pipeline: Repertoire TCRs were checked for matches against a reference library of SARS-CoV-2-specific TCRs that had been generated using the MIRA antigen-specificity platform. Breadth meant the fraction of unique TCRs that were SARS-CoV-2-associated, whereas depth meant the fraction of total T cells that were SARS-CoV-2-associated. Using the MIRA data, each spike-specific TCR was mapped to the spike region that the TCR reacts to and placed in a CD4 or CD8 class. Log10-transformed breadth and depth values were compared by one-way ANOVA with Sidak's multiple comparisons tests. TCRdb stores this immuneACCESS table with in-frame sequences only. Part of the clones is absent; in the studies checked, under half of the shortfall reflects unresolved V genes, and no reason is known for the rest. That table supplies the V and J calls and clone size; D and trimming were determined from the DNA. The sample table holds about 120,000 clones, of which more than 85% were seen once. Around 3% of the sample is in the top ten clones.

The clonotype originates from an adult who received the AZD1222 COVID-19 vaccine. Recombination linked TRBV7-8 to TRBJ1-6, with the D gene too uncertain to name. Sequencing was performed on peripheral blood, taken 28 days after the second AZD1222 dose. The DNA sequence reads TGTGCCAGCAGCCCTACTAGGCTATCGGATTCATCCCTCCACTTT. It codes for CASSPTRLSDSSLHF.